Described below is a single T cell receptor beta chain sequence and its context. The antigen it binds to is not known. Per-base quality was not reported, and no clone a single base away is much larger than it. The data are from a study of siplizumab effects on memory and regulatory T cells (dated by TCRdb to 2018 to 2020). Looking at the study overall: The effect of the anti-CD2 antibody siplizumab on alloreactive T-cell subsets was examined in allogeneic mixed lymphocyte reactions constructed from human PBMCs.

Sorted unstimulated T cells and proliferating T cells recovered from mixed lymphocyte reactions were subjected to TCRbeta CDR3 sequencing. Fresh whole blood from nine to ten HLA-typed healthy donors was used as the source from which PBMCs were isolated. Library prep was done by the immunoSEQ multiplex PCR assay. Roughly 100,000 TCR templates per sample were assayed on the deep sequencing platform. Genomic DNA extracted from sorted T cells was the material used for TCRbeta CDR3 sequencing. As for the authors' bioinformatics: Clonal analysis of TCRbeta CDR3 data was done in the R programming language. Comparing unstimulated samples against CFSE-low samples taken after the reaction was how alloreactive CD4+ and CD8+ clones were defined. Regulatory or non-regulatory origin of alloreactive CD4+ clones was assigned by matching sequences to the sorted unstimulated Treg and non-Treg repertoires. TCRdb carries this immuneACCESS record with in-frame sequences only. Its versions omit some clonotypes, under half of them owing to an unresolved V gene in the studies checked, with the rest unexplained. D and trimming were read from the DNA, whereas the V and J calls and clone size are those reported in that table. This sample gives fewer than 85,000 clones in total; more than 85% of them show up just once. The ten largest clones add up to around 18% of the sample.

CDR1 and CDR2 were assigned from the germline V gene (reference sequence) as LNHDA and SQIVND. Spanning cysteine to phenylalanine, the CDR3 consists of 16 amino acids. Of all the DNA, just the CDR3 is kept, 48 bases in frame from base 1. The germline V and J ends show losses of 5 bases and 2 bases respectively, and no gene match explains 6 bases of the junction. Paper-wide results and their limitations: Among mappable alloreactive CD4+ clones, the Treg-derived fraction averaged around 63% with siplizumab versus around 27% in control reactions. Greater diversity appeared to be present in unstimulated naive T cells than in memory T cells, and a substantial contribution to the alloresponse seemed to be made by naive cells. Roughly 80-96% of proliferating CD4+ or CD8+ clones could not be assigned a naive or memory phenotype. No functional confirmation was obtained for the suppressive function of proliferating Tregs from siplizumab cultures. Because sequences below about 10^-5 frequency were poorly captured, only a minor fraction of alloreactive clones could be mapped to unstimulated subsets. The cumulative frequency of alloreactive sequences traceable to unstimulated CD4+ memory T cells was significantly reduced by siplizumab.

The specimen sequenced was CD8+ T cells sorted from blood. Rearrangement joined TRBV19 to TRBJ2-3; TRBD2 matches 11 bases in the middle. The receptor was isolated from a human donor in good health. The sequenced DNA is TGTGCCAGTAGTTCTTTAGCGGGAGGGCACACAGATACGCAGTATTTT. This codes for CASSSLAGGHTDTQYF.